The clone carrying this T cell receptor beta chain was picked up many times. Its antigen is unknown. This record belongs to a study of Graves' ophthalmopathy and Graves' hyperthyroidism. Overall study results and limits: The model's prediction of ophthalmopathy progression had about 70% sensitivity and roughly 72% specificity. With over 85% sensitivity and less than 83% specificity, a 13-signature model separated ophthalmopathy from stable hyperthyroidism.

Hyperthyroidism patients were newly diagnosed, under 2 months' duration, aged 18 to 65. Amplifying from RNA transcripts, the study obtained TCR beta CDR3 regions. The workflow started with a first-round RT-PCR run with HTBI primers and then moved on to a second-round multiplex PCR. TCRdb analysed the multiplex PCR reads with MiXCR anew, one entry per CDR3 protein. Of a few hundred thousand distinct CDR3 sequences in the sample, 35% to 40% were seen once. Sequences were obtained from peripheral blood or thyroid tissue (not recorded which). The TCR was taken from an adult man with Graves' hyperthyroidism.

This CDR3 is CATSDLPNQPQHF. CDR3 DNA: TGTGCCACCAGTGATTTGCCTAATCAGCCCCAGCATTTT. This sequence joins TRBV24-1 and TRBJ1-5; D ambiguous. The CDR3 is 13 residues long. V lost 0 bases and J 4 bases, leaving 3 bases between the germline ends. Germline lookup yields CDR1 KGHDR and CDR2 SFDVKD.